The T cell receptor beta chain under discussion was sequenced for a study of blood T cell repertoires in COVID-19. Study as a whole: Sites across the United States, Italy and Spain contributed samples from acute and convalescent COVID-19. T cells, B-cell-depleted T cells, or PBMCs supplied cDNA or gDNA.

Germline CDR1 and CDR2: SGHTA and FQGTGA. V lost 1 base and J 1 base, leaving 17 bases between the germline ends. The CDR3 contains 18 residues. In the authors' methods: The authors estimated nucleated cell counts from reference gene primer amplification. Produced via immunoSEQ multiplex PCR; TCRdb's table is partial and in-frame only. That table supplies the V and J calls and clone size; D and trimming were determined from the DNA. The profile shows tens of thousands of clones, about 86% of them singletons. This clonotype originated in a man between 65 and 85 years old with active COVID-19. The specimen was peripheral blood. This chain links TRBV7-3 with TRBJ1-3, with a weak D call TRBD1 (5 bases). DNA for the CDR3: TGTGCCAGCAGCTTAAACCAACCGGGGGAGGATTCTGGAAACACCATATATTTT. Its protein product is CASSLNQPGEDSGNTIYF.